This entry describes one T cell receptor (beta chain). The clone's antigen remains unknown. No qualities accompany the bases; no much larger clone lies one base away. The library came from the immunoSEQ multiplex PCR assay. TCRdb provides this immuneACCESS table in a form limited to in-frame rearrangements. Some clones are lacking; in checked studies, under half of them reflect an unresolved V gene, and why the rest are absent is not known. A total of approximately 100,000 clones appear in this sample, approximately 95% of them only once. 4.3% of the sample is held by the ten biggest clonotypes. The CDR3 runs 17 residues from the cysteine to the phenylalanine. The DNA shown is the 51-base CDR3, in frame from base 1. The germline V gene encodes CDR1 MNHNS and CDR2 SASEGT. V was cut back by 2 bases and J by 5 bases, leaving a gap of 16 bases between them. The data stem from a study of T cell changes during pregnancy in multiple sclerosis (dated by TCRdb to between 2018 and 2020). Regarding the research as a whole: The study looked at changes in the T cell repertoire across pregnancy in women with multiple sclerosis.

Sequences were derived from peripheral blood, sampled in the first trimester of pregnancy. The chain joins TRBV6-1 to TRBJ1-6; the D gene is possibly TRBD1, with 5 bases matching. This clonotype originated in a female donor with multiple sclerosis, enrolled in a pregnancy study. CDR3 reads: CASSEWGGGANNSPLHF. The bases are TGTGCCAGCAGTGAATGGGGTGGTGGGGCAAATAATTCACCCCTCCACTTT.